The 30 T cell receptor beta chains presented below share a single source sample, sequenced in a study of OX40 agonist ivuxolimab in advanced cancers. Produced via immunoSEQ multiplex PCR; TCRdb's table is partial and in-frame only. The sample includes 95,000 to 120,000 clones, 91% of them seen just once. The sequencing used CD4+ or CD8+ T cells sorted from blood, collected in a trial of the OX40 agonist ivuxolimab. The receptors here all came from an adult with an advanced solid tumor such as melanoma, head and neck, liver or kidney cancer.

This clone was counted once. The chain carries TRBV6-1 and TRBJ1-1; 10 bases align to TRBD1. CDR3 length equals 14 residues. J lost 1 base, V lost 6 bases, and 2 bases had no gene match. Germline-derived CDR1 and CDR2 are MNHNS and SASEGT. This CDR3 reads CASSRTGGNTEAFF. CDR3 bases: TGTGCCAGCAGCCGGACAGGGGGGAACACTGAAGCTTTCTTT.

The J gene is TRBJ2-7, the V gene TRBV5-4; perhaps D is TRBD1 or TRBD2 (5 bases each). The CDR3 loop spans 16 amino acids. Trimming pared 4 bases from V and 4 bases from J, leaving 21 bases between. CDR1 and CDR2 (germline): SGHNT, YYREEE (reference sequence). For the CDR3, the DNA is TGTGCCAGCAGCCGGTGGGGCAGGAGGCCTGGGTACGAGCAGTACTTC. It is translated as CASSRWGRRPGYEQYF.

V and J are TRBV4-2 and TRBJ2-7; possible D gene TRBD2, 5 bases. There are 15 residues in the CDR3. Germline lookup yields CDR1 LGHNA and CDR2 YNFKEQ. V was trimmed by 3 bases and J by 2 bases, leaving 14 bases between them. CDR3 sequence (DNA): TGTGCCAGCAGCCAGTCGAGCGGAGGTACCTACGAGCAGTACTTC. Residues: CASSQSSGGTYEQYF.

A note on this clone: A read error may produce the germline difference seen at one junction end. The chain couples TRBV7-7 to TRBJ2-1; 13 nucleotides match TRBD2. Germline assignment: CDR1 SSHAT and CDR2 FNYEAQ (reference sequence). The CDR3 length is 15 residues. The DNA for the CDR3 is TGTGCTAGCAGCTTAGGACTAGCGGGAGATAATGAGCAGTTCTTC. Translating gives CASSLGLAGDNEQFF.

V is TRBV6-6 and J is TRBJ2-3; no definite D call. The CDR3 is 13 amino acids. CDR1 is MNHNY and CDR2 is SVGAGI in the germline V gene (reference sequence). Trimming pared 6 bases from V and 3 bases from J, leaving 10 bases between. The CDR3 DNA sequence: TGTGCCAGCAGCTTTTCTCCGACAGATACGCAGTATTTT. Its protein product is CASSFSPTDTQYF.

This chain uses TRBV19 with TRBJ1-5; no reliable D call. The CDR3 runs 15 residues. CDR1 is LNHDA, CDR2 SQIVND, per germline (reference sequence). V was cut by 10 bases and J by 0 bases, with 16 bases left in between. The CDR3 sequence is CATQWGGYSNQPQHF. CDR3 DNA: TGTGCCACCCAGTGGGGTGGATATAGCAATCAGCCCCAGCATTTT.

The chain employs TRBV19 and TRBJ2-3, with TRBD2 matching 12 bases. V was clipped by 7 bases and J by 0 bases; unmatched bases: 5. CDR3 size: 16 residues. Looked up from germline, CDR1 is LNHDA and CDR2 is SQIVND (reference sequence). The CDR3 region has the DNA TGTGCCAGTACCACCCTAGCGGGGGGGAGCACAGATACGCAGTATTTT. Its translation is CASTTLAGGSTDTQYF.

This clone was seen only a few times. The chain employs TRBV10-3 and TRBJ2-5; D unclear. This CDR3 comprises 14 residues. Trimming removed 0 bases at V and 1 base at J, with 6 bases between. Germline CDR1 is ENHRY and CDR2 is SYGVKD. The CDR3 nucleotides read TGTGCCATCAGTGAGTCGGGATCCCAAGAGACCCAGTACTTC. Protein: CAISESGSQETQYF.

The chain links TRBV19 to TRBJ1-5; the D gene is possibly TRBD1 (6 bases). The V end lost 9 bases, the J end lost 0 bases, and 18 bases lay between the germline ends. The CDR3 has 16 residues. CDR1 is LNHDA and CDR2 is SQIVND in the germline V gene (reference sequence). CDR3 coding DNA: TGTGCCAGCCACACCGGGACAAGTTATAGCAATCAGCCCCAGCATTTT. Protein sequence: CASHTGTSYSNQPQHF.

A remark on this clone: The junction and the germline gene differ at one end; a read error may be behind it. V usage is TRBV2 and J usage is TRBJ1-5, with unresolved D. The length of the CDR3 is 13 residues. Germline V gives CDR1 SNHLY, CDR2 FYNNEI. The CDR3 nucleotides are TGTGCCAGCAGGGAAGATAGCAATCAGCCCCAGCATTTT. Protein sequence: CASREDSNQPQHF. The full variable domain, in which reference TRBV2 and TRBJ1-5 provide the parts outside the CDR3, is EPEVTQTPSHQVTQMGQEVILRCVPISNHLYFYWYRQILGQKVEFLVSFYNNEISEKSEIFDDQFSVERPDGSNFTLKIRSTKLEDSAMYFCASREDSNQPQHFGDGTRLSIL.

This chain uses TRBV19 with TRBJ1-1; 9 bases align to TRBD1. Trimming cost V 7 bases and J 2 bases; bases outside gene matches: 5. From germline, CDR1 is LNHDA and CDR2 SQIVND (reference sequence). This CDR3 has 14 amino acids. The CDR3 sequence is CASIAQGANTEAFF. The CDR3 bases are TGTGCCAGTATTGCACAGGGGGCTAACACTGAAGCTTTCTTT.

CDR3: CASSWTTGGRTDTQYF. CDR3 bases: TGTGCCAGCAGTTGGACGACGGGGGGACGCACAGATACGCAGTATTTT. This chain links TRBV27 with TRBJ2-3; 7 nucleotides match TRBD2. V was clipped by 4 bases and J by 1 base; unmatched bases: 8. CDR1 and CDR2 from the germline V gene are MNHEY and SMNVEV (reference sequence). This CDR3 contains 16 residues.

The chain links TRBV19 to TRBJ1-3; D unresolved. CDR3 length equals 16 residues. V lost 5 bases to trimming and J lost 0 bases, with 14 bases between them. The germline CDR1 and CDR2 sequences are LNHDA and SQIVND (reference sequence). This CDR3 reads CASSLRTGFSGNTIYF. The CDR3 nucleotides read TGTGCCAGTAGTTTAAGGACGGGATTCTCTGGAAACACCATATATTTT.

V gene TRBV30 combines with J gene TRBJ2-5; 7 nucleotides line up with TRBD1. From germline, CDR1 is GTSNPN and CDR2 SVGIG (reference sequence). With V trimmed by 0 bases and J by 5 bases, 12 bases remained unmatched. The CDR3 is made up of 16 amino acids. The CDR3 region is CAWSVLRPRGSETQYF. The CDR3 DNA is TGTGCCTGGAGTGTACTTCGGCCCAGGGGGAGTGAGACCCAGTACTTC.

V gene TRBV18 combines with J gene TRBJ1-1, with 8 positions matching TRBD1. Germline lookup yields CDR1 KGHSH and CDR2 LQKENI. V trimming: 3 bases; J trimming: 0 bases; junction bases outside the gene matches: 0. CDR3 size: 14 residues. Written as DNA, the CDR3 is TGTGCCAGCTCACCGGACAGGGTGAACACTGAAGCTTTCTTT. This gives the protein CASSPDRVNTEAFF. The complete variable domain, with remaining parts taken from reference TRBV18 and TRBJ1-1, reads NAGVMQNPRHLVRRRGQEARLRCSPMKGHSHVYWYRQLPEEGLKFMVYLQKENIIDESGMPKERFSAEFPKEGPSILRIQQVVRGDSAAYFCASSPDRVNTEAFFGQGTRLTVV.

The V gene is TRBV19, the J gene TRBJ2-2, with TRBD2 matching over 7 bases. The CDR3 runs to 17 residues. CDR1 and CDR2 from the germline V gene are LNHDA and SQIVND (reference sequence). After removal of 6 bases from V and 4 bases from J, the junction contained 14 bases not matched to a gene. For the CDR3, the DNA is TGTGCCAGTAGGAAAAACCAGGAAGCGGGATTCACCGGGGAGCTGTTTTTT. Translating gives CASRKNQEAGFTGELFF. Full variable domain (outside the CDR3, taken from reference TRBV19 and TRBJ2-2): DGGITQSPKYLFRKEGQNVTLSCEQNLNHDAMYWYRQDPGQGLRLIYYSQIVNDFQKGDIAEGYSVSREKKESFPLTVTSAQKNPTAFYLCASRKNQEAGFTGELFFGEGSRLTVL.

J is TRBJ1-2 and V is TRBV9, with D possibly being TRBD1 (5 bases). The CDR3 extends over 17 amino acids. Trimming cost V 0 bases and J 0 bases, with 15 bases left between them. Germline V gene lookup returns CDR1 SGDLS and CDR2 YYNGEE. This chain's CDR3 is CASSVGSGPNTNYGYTF. CDR3 DNA: TGTGCCAGCAGCGTAGGCTCAGGGCCAAACACTAACTATGGCTACACCTTC.

The J gene is TRBJ2-1, the V gene TRBV6-5; TRBD2 matches 10 bases. With V trimmed by 0 bases and J by 10 bases, 6 bases remained unmatched. The germline gives CDR1 MNHEY, CDR2 SVGAGI. The CDR3 spans 15 residues. CDR3 in amino acids: CASSYSVLAGVEQFF. The CDR3 DNA is TGTGCCAGCAGTTACTCGGTTCTAGCGGGAGTGGAGCAGTTCTTC.

V is TRBV2 and J is TRBJ2-2, with 8 bases fitting TRBD2. Germline CDR1 and CDR2: SNHLY and FYNNEI. With 3 bases clipped from V and 2 bases from J, the junction kept 5 bases outside the gene matches. The CDR3 sequence is 16 residues long. CDR3 amino acids: CASSDIGLANTGELFF. CDR3 coding DNA: TGTGCCAGCAGTGATATTGGACTAGCTAACACCGGGGAGCTGTTTTTT.

The J gene is TRBJ1-3, the V gene TRBV18, with D possibly matching TRBD1 (5 bases). Germline assignment: CDR1 KGHSH and CDR2 LQKENI. This CDR3 is built from 16 residues. The V end was cut by 3 bases, the J end by 7 bases, with 19 bases between. Here the CDR3 DNA reads TGTGCCAGCTCACCCGGAGATTTCAGGGACGTGAACACCATATATTTT. Translated, it gives CASSPGDFRDVNTIYF.

V usage is TRBV5-1 and J usage is TRBJ2-2; 7 bases are a match to TRBD2. Losses at the gene ends were 1 base for V and 5 bases for J; bases not matched to a gene: 8. Germline loops: CDR1 SGHRS, CDR2 YFSETQ. The CDR3 length is 16 residues. CDR3 residues: CASSLSSGPRTGELFF. The CDR3 nucleotides are TGCGCCAGCAGCTTGAGTAGCGGGCCGAGGACCGGGGAGCTGTTTTTT.

This rearrangement joins TRBV2 to TRBJ2-1, with D maybe TRBD1 (5 bases). Per the germline V gene, CDR1 is SNHLY and CDR2 is FYNNEI. The CDR3 length is 15 residues. The germline V and J ends were trimmed by 5 bases and 5 bases, with 16 bases remaining between them. DNA for the CDR3: TGTGCCAGCAGTTCCCAGGGTTATGAGGACAATGAGCAGTTCTTC. This codes for CASSSQGYEDNEQFF.

The chain couples TRBV4-1 to TRBJ2-7; D gene unclear. The ends were cut back, 9 bases at V and 2 bases at J, with 26 bases in the middle. In germline, CDR1 is MGHRA, CDR2 YSYEKL. This CDR3 is 17 amino acids long. The CDR3 here is CARGYRTKPYPPYEQYF. The CDR3 DNA reads as TGCGCCAGGGGCTACCGCACAAAACCTTACCCACCCTACGAGCAGTACTTC.

The rearrangement links TRBV5-1 to TRBJ2-3; 8 bases map to TRBD1. This CDR3 comprises 14 residues. Trimming removed 3 bases from V and 6 bases from J; junction bases left unmatched: 6. CDR1 and CDR2 (germline): SGHRS, YFSETQ. DNA for the CDR3: TGCGCCAGCAGCTCGACAGGGGACGGGGATACGCAGTATTTT. Its protein product is CASSSTGDGDTQYF. Together with reference TRBV5-1 and TRBJ2-3, the CDR3 gives the full variable domain: KAGVTQTPRYLIKTRGQQVTLSCSPISGHRSVSWYQQTPGQGLQFLFEYFSETQRNKGNFPGRFSGRQFSNSRSEMNVSTLELGDSALYLCASSSTGDGDTQYFGPGTRLTVL.

This clone was observed a single time. This sequence joins TRBV27 and TRBJ2-1; 10 bases match TRBD1. Germline lookup yields CDR1 MNHEY and CDR2 SMNVEV (reference sequence). The CDR3 has 15 residues. Trimming at V came to 6 bases and at J to 4 bases, leaving 6 bases not matched to a gene. The CDR3 region is CASRPGQGLYNEQFF. CDR3 bases: TGTGCCAGCAGACCGGGACAGGGGTTGTACAATGAGCAGTTCTTC.

The rearrangement joins TRBV7-9 to TRBJ2-3; 11 positions agree with TRBD2. V gave up 0 bases and J gave up 1 base; unmatched junction bases: 0. Germline assignment: CDR1 SEHNR and CDR2 FQNEAQ (reference sequence). CDR3 length equals 16 residues. CDR3 sequence: CASSLATSGGTDTQYF. The DNA for the CDR3 is TGTGCCAGCAGCTTAGCGACTAGCGGGGGCACAGATACGCAGTATTTT. Full variable domain (outside the CDR3, taken from reference TRBV7-9 and TRBJ2-3): DTGVSQNPRHKITKRGQNVTFRCDPISEHNRLYWYRQTLGQGPEFLTYFQNEAQLEKSRLLSDRFSAERPKGSFSTLEIQRTEQGDSAMYLCASSLATSGGTDTQYFGPGTRLTVL.

The J gene is TRBJ1-5, the V gene TRBV19; weak D call: TRBD1 (5 bases). Germline CDR1 reads LNHDA; CDR2 reads SQIVND (reference sequence). This CDR3 region has 15 residues. The V end lost 7 bases, the J end lost 4 bases, and 17 bases lay between the germline ends. CDR3 sequence: CASTSQGLANQPQHF. The CDR3 DNA follows: TGTGCCAGTACCAGCCAGGGTTTAGCGAATCAGCCCCAGCATTTT.

The V call is TRBV10-2, the J call TRBJ2-5, with D hard to call. The CDR3 length is 13 residues. Trimming took off 7 bases at V and 2 bases at J, with 11 bases between the two ends. Germline-derived CDR1 and CDR2 are WSHSY and SAAADI. The CDR3 sequence: CASMRLFQETQYF. The CDR3, as DNA: TGCGCCAGCATGCGTCTATTTCAAGAGACCCAGTACTTC.

The chain links TRBV7-8 to TRBJ2-5, with TRBD2 matching over 8 bases. The CDR3 runs to 17 residues. V trimming: 5 bases; J trimming: 4 bases; junction bases outside the gene matches: 15. Germline CDR1 is SGHVS and CDR2 is FQNEAQ. The CDR3 nucleotides read TGTGCCAGCAGCCCCCAACCCGCCTCGGGGGGGCGAGAGACCCAGTACTTC. Amino acid sequence: CASSPQPASGGRETQYF. Variable domain in full (rest from reference TRBV7-8 and TRBJ2-5): GAGVSQSPRYKVAKRGQDVALRCDPISGHVSLFWYQQALGQGPEFLTYFQNEAQLDKSGLPSDRFFAERPEGSVSTLKIQRTQQEDSAVYLCASSPQPASGGRETQYFGPGTRLLVL.

The chain links TRBV30 to TRBJ1-4, with D possibly TRBD1 on 5 matching bases. CDR3 size: 15 residues. CDR1 and CDR2 from the germline V gene are GTSNPN and SVGIG (reference sequence). V lost 2 bases to trimming and J lost 4 bases, with 14 bases between them. CDR3 nucleotides: TGTGCCTGGAGTCCCGGGACTCCTGGTAATGAAAAACTGTTTTTT. Protein sequence: CAWSPGTPGNEKLFF.